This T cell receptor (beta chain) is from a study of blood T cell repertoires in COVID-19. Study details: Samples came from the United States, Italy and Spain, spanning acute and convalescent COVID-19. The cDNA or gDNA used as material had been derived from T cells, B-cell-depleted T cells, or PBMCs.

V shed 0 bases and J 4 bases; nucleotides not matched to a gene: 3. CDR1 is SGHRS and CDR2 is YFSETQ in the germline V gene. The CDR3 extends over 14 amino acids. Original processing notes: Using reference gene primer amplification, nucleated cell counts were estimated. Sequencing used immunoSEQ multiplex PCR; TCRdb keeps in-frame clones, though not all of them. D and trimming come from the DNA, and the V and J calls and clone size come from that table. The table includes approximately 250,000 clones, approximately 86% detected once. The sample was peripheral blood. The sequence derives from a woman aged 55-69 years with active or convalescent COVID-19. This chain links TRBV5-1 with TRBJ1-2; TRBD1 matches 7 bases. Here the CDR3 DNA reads TGCGCCAGCAGCTTGGACAGGGGCCGCTATGGCTACACCTTC. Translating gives CASSLDRGRYGYTF. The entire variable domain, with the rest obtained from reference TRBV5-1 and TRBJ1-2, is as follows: KAGVTQTPRYLIKTRGQQVTLSCSPISGHRSVSWYQQTPGQGLQFLFEYFSETQRNKGNFPGRFSGRQFSNSRSEMNVSTLELGDSALYLCASSLDRGRYGYTFGSGTRLTVV.